The rows below give T cell receptor beta chains drawn from one sample of a study of molecular identifiers for immune sequencing clone quantification. Via MiXCR, TCRdb re-called the PCR reads, giving one row per CDR3 protein. The repertoire holds approximately 320,000 distinct CDR3 sequences, with roughly a quarter as singletons. Sequenced: naive CD8+ T cells from blood, with Jurkat cell RNA spiked in. These receptors were obtained from a human donor in good health. Some libraries in this study had Jurkat cell RNA spiked in. Both conserved end residues are part of each CDR3. Each record gives: V gene, D gene, clone size, J gene, CDR3 DNA, CDR3 protein. D genes are given only for firm matches. Size is stated for part of the rows, as once, few or many counts, or as a class when the clone is expanded.

TRBV27,-,few,TRBJ2-7,TGTGCCAGCAGTTTTTCCGGGGCGGTCGCCGAGCAGTACTTC,CASSFSGAVAEQYF
TRBV20-1,-,many,TRBJ1-2,TGCAGTGCTAGAGAGGTCTTAAACATCGATGGCTACACCTTC,CSAREVLNIDGYTF
TRBV6-5,-,-,TRBJ2-7,TGTGCCGGCAGTTCCCGTAACGAGCAGTACTTC,CAGSSRNEQYF
TRBV6-2/TRBV6-3,-,few,TRBJ2-5,TGTGCCAGCAGACCCCGCTCTTACAGTCTCCAACAAGAGACCCAGTACTTC,CASRPRSYSLQQETQYF
TRBV10-3,-,-,TRBJ2-3,TGTGCCATCAGTGAGTCCCAAGGGGCCGGTGATACGCAGTATTTT,CAISESQGAGDTQYF
TRBV6-1,TRBD1,-,TRBJ2-6,TGTGCCAGCAGTGAAGGGACAGGGTCGGGGGCCAACGTCCTGACTTTC,CASSEGTGSGANVLTF
TRBV20-1,-,few,TRBJ2-3,TGCAGTGCTAGCGGGTATCGGGGGCCAGCGGTCGGGTCAGATACGCAGTATTTT,CSASGYRGPAVGSDTQYF
TRBV30,TRBD1,many,TRBJ2-1,TGTGCCTGGAGTGTACGGGGACAGGCGGGTCCCTACAATGAGCAGTTCTTC,CAWSVRGQAGPYNEQFF
TRBV30,-,few,TRBJ2-7,TGTGCCTGGGGGACGGAAACCTACGAGCAGTACTTC,CAWGTETYEQYF
TRBV4-3,-,-,TRBJ2-6,TGCGCCAGCAGCCAAGAAAACCCAGTCTACAGGGCAAGCTCTGGGGCCAACGTCCTGACTTTC,CASSQENPVYRASSGANVLTF